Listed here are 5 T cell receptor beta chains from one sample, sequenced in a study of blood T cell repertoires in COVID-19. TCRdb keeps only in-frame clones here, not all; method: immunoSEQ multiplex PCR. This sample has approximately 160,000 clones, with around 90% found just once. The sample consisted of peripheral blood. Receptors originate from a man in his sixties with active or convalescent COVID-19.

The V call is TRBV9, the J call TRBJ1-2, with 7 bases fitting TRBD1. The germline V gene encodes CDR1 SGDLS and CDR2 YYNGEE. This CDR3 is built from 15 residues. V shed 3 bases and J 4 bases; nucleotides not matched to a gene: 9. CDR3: CASSGDSQGPYGYTF. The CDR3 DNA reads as TGTGCCAGCAGCGGGGACAGCCAGGGGCCCTATGGCTACACCTTC.

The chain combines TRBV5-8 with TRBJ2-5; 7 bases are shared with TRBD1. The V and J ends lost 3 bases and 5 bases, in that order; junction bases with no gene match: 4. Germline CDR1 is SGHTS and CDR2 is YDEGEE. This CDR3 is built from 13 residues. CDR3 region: CASSSYRGETQYF. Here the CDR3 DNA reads TGTGCCAGCAGCTCCTACAGGGGTGAGACCCAGTACTTC.

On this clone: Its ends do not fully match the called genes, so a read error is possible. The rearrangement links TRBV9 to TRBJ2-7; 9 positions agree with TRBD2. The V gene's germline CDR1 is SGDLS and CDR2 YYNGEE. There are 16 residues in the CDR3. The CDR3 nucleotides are TGTGCCAGCAGTGTAGACGTAGCGGGAGCCCCCCACGAGCAGTACTTC. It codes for CASSVDVAGAPHEQYF.

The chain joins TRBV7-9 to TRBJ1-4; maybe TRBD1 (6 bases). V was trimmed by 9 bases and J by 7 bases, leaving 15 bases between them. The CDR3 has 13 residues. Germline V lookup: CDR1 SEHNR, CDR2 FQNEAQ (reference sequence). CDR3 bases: TGTGCCAGTGCACAGGGAGAGGGTGAAAAACTGTTTTTT. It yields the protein CASAQGEGEKLFF.

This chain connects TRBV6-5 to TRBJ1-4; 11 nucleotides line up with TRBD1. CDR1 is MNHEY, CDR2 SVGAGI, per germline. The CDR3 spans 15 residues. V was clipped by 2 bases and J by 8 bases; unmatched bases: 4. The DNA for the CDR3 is TGTGCCAGCAGTTACGGGGACAGGGGGGAGGAAAAACTGTTTTTT. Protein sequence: CASSYGDRGEEKLFF.